This T cell receptor beta chain was captured by sequencing in a study of T cells expressing NK-cell markers. Study-level information: Repertoire data for TCR beta were derived from sorted T cells (CD3+CD56+NKG2C+, CD3+CD56+NKG2C- and CD3+CD56-NKG2C+). Study-level findings and limits: The CD3+CD56-NKG2C+ fraction of a few donors was likewise dominated by these clonotypes.

As concerns this clonotype: Its antigen is undetermined.

Reprocessing the 5' RACE reads, TCRdb reports a single entry for every CDR3 protein and omits DNA. The data include almost 450,000 distinct CDR3 sequences; the top ten clones carry more than 7%. The germline gives CDR1 SGDLS, CDR2 YYNGEE. This CDR3 region has 14 residues. The J gene is TRBJ2-2, the V gene TRBV9; TCRdb calls TRBD2, which cannot be checked without DNA. The TCR comes from a woman between 18 and 70 years old in good health. The sample consisted of blood T cells: a sorted CD56 or NKG2C T cell subset, CD4+ or CD8+ T cells, or bulk PBMC T cells (not recorded which). The CDR3 here is CASSVGRADGELFF. The whole variable domain, filled in from reference TRBV9 and TRBJ2-2, reads DSGVTQTPKHLITATGQRVTLRCSPRSGDLSVYWYQQSLDQGLQFLIQYYNGEERAKGNILERFSAQQFPDLHSELNLSSLELGDSALYFCASSVGRADGELFFGEGSRLTVL.